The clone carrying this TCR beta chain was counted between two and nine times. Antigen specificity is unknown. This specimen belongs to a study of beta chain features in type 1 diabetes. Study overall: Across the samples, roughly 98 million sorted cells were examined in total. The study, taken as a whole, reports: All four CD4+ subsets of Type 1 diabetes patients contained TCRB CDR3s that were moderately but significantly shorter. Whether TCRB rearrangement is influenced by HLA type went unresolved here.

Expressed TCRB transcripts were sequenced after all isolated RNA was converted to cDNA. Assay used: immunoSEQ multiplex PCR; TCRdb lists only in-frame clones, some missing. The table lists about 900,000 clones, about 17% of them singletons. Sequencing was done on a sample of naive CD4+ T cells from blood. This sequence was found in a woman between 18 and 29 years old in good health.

CDR3 residues: CASSPTPNTGELFF. The CDR3 DNA is TGCGCCAGCAGCCCGACCCCCAACACCGGGGAGCTGTTTTTT. This rearrangement joins TRBV5-1 to TRBJ2-2; D not resolved. Germline CDR1 and CDR2: SGHRS and YFSETQ. The CDR3 covers 14 residues. V was trimmed by 4 bases and J by 2 bases, leaving 9 bases between them.